The sequence of this T cell receptor (beta chain) was determined in a study of vaccination and CD4 T cells after COVID-19. Study overall: Mild disease affected roughly ten convalescent patients and severe disease one, all SARS-CoV-2 positive by nasal swab PCR.

Treatment described: roughly 10-day PBMC culture with coronavirus spike peptide pools or control peptides (ViraFEST assay). TCR sequencing followed the expansion of antigen-specific T cells with peptide pools in ViraFEST. This clonotype was counted only a few times. Its specificity is not known. V dropped 4 bases and J dropped 3 bases, with 13 bases sitting between them. Germline CDR1 reads MNHEY; CDR2 reads SVGAGI. This CDR3 is built from 14 residues. Cultured CD4+ T cell DNA was sequenced using the Oncomine TCR Beta short-read assay. Each CDR3 protein gets one entry after TCRdb re-called the PCR reads with MiXCR. The sample records over 15,000 distinct CDR3 sequences, 45% to 55% being singletons.

The receptor's source is a human donor who had recovered from COVID-19. The rearrangement joins TRBV6-5 to TRBJ2-7; D could derive from TRBD1 or TRBD2 (5 bases each). Sample: CD4+ T cells from blood, cultured in vitro. Here the CDR3 DNA reads TGTGCCAGCAGTTCCTCCGGGACGGGCTACGAGCAGTACTTC. The encoded protein is CASSSSGTGYEQYF.